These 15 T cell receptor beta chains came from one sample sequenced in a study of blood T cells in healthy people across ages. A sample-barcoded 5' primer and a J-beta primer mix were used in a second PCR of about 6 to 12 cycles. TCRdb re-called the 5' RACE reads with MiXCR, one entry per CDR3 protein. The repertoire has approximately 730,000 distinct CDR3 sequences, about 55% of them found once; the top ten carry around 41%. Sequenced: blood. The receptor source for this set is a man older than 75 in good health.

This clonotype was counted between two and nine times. This CDR3 reads CATSRDFTDTQYF. The CDR3 DNA reads as TGTGCCACCAGCAGAGATTTCACAGATACGCAGTATTTT. This chain connects TRBV15 to TRBJ2-3; D is uncertain. V was trimmed by 0 bases and J by 2 bases, leaving 3 bases between them. This CDR3 is built from 13 residues. Germline assignment: CDR1 LNHNV and CDR2 YYDKDF (reference sequence).

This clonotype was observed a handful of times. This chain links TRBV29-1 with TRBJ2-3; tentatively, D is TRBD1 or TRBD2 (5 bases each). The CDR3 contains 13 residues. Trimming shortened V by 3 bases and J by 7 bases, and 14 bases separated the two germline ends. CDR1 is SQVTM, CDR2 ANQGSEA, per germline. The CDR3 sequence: CSVEGTLTNTQYF. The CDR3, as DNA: TGCAGCGTTGAGGGGACCCTTACAAATACGCAGTATTTT.

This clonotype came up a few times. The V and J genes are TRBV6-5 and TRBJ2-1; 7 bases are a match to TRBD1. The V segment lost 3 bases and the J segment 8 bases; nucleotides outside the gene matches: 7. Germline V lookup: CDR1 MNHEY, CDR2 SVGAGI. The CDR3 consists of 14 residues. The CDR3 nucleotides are TGTGCCAGCAGTTATGACAGGGTGAGGGATGAGCAGTTCTTC. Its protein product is CASSYDRVRDEQFF.

Written as DNA, the CDR3 is TGTGCCAGCAGCAAAGCCCCCAGCGGGAGCTCCGAGCAGTACTTC. Translated: CASSKAPSGSSEQYF. The V call is TRBV21-1, the J call TRBJ2-7; TRBD2, as called in the table, went unchecked against the DNA. TRBV21-1 counts as a pseudogene. CDR3 size: 15 residues.

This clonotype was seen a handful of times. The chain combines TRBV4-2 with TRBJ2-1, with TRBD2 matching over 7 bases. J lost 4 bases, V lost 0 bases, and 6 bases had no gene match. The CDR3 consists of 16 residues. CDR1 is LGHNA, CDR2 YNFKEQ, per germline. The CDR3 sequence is CASSQEGGSPYNEQFF. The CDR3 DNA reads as TGTGCCAGCAGCCAAGAGGGAGGGAGCCCTTACAATGAGCAGTTCTTC.

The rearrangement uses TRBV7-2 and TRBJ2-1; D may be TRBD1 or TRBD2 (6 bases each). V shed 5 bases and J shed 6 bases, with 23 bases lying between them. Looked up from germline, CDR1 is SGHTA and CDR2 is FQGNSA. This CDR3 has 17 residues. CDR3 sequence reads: CASSRTPRGGKGNEQFF. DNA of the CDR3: TGTGCCAGCAGCCGGACCCCCAGGGGCGGGAAGGGCAATGAGCAGTTCTTC.

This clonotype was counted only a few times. The CDR3 DNA reads TGTGCCAGCAGCGCTGGGTTATACTACGAGCAGTACTTC. Translation: CASSAGLYYEQYF. The chain couples TRBV9 to TRBJ2-7; D call uncertain. CDR1 is SGDLS and CDR2 is YYNGEE in the germline V gene. The CDR3 contains 13 residues. V lost 3 bases to trimming and J lost 3 bases, with 10 bases between them.

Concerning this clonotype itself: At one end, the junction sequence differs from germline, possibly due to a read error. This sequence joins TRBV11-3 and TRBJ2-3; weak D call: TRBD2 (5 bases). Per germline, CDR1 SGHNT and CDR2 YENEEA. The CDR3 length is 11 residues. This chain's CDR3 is CAGSRTSTQYF. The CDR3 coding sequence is TGTGCCGGCAGCAGGACTTCTACGCAGTATTTT.

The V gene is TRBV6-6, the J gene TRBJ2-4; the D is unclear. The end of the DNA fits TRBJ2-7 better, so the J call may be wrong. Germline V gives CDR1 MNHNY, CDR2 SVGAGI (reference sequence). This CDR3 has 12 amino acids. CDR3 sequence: CASSYVGYEQYF. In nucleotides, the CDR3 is TGTGCCAGCAGTTACGTGGGGTACGAGCAGTACTTC.

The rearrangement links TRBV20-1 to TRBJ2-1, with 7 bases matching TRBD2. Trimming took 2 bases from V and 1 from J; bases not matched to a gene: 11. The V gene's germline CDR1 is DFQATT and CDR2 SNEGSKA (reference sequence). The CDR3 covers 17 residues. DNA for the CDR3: TGCAGTGCTAGAACGGCCGGCGGGAGCGGATCCTACAATGAGCAGTTCTTC. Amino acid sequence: CSARTAGGSGSYNEQFF.

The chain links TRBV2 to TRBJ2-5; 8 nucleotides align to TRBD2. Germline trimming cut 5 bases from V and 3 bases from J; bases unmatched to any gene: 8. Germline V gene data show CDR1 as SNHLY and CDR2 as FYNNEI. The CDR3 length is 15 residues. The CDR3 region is CASSNAGGIKETQYF. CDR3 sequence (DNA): TGTGCCAGCAGTAACGCGGGGGGAATTAAAGAGACCCAGTACTTC.

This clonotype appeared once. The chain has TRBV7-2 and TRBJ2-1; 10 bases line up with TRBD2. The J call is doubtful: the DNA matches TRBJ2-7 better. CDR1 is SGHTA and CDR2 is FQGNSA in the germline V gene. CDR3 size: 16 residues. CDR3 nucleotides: TGTGCCAGCAGCTTATCCGGGACTAGCGTATACAATGAGCAGTACTTC. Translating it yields CASSLSGTSVYNEQYF.

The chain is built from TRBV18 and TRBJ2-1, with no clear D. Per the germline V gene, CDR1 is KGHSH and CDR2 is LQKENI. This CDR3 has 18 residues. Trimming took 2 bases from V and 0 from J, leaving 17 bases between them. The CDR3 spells CASSPYWGLVSSYNEQFF. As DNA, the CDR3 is TGTGCCAGCTCACCATATTGGGGTTTGGTCAGCTCCTACAATGAGCAGTTCTTC.

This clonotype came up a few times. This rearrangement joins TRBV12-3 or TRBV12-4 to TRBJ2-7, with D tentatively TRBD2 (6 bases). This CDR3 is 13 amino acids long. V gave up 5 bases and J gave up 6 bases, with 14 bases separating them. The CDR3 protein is CASSPARRGEQYF. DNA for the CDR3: TGTGCCAGCAGTCCTGCTAGGCGGGGCGAGCAGTACTTC.

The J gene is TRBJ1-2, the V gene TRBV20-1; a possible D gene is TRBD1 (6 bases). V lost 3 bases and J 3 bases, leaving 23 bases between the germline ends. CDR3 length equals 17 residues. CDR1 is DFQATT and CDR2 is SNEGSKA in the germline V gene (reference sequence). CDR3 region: CSASGTAGGLGDYGYTF. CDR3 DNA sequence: TGCAGTGCTAGCGGGACTGCGGGGGGCTTAGGTGACTATGGCTACACCTTC.